This T cell receptor (beta chain) was observed in a study of shared clonotypes between healthy human individuals. In the naive CD8 group, cells lacked CD45RO and were positively selected for CCR7, so terminally differentiated effector memory CD45RA+ cells were left out. Repertoires were generated with immunoSEQ multiplex PCR, while TCRdb's copy carries only in-frame clones and drops some. The sample yields about 2.1 million clones, approximately 92% seen once. The CDR3 sequence is 12 residues long. V lost 7 bases and J 2 bases, leaving 7 bases between the germline ends. CDR1 SGHAT and CDR2 FQNNGV come from the germline V gene.

The TCR originated in a man younger than 35 in good health. Some clones in this sample may be carry-over from other donors' samples. The rearrangement joins TRBV11-2 to TRBJ2-3, with D uncertain. Sequenced input: naive CD8+ T cells from PBMCs. CDR3 DNA sequence: TGTGCCAGCACTGAAGACACAGATACGCAGTATTTT. This sequence encodes CASTEDTDTQYF.